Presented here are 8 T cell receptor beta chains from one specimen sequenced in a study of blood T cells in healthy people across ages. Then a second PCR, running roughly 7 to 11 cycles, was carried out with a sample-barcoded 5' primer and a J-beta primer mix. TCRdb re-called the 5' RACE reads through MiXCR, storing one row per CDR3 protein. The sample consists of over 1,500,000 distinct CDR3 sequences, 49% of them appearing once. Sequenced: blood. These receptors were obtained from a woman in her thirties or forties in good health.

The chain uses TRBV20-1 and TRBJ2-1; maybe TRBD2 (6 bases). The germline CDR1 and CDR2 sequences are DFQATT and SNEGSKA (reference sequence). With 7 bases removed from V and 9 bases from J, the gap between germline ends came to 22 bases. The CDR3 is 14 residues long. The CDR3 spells CSVPTGLPRGEQFF. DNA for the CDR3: TGCAGTGTTCCAACGGGACTCCCCCGCGGTGAGCAGTTCTTC.

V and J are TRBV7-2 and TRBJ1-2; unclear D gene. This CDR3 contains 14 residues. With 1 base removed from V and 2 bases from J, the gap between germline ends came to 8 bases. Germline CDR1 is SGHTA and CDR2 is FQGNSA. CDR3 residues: CASSLENRNYGYTF. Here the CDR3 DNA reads TGTGCCAGCAGCTTAGAGAACAGAAACTATGGCTACACCTTC.

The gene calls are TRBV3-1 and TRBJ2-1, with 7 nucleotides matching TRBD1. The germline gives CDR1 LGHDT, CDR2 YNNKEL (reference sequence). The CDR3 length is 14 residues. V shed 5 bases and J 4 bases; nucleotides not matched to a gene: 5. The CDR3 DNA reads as TGTGCCAGCAGCGGACAGGTCGCTTACAATGAGCAGTTCTTC. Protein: CASSGQVAYNEQFF.

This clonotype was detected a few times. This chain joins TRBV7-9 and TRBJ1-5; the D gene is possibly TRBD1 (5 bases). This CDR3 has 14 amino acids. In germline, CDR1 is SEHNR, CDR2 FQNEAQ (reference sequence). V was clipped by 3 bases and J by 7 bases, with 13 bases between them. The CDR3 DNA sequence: TGTGCCAGCAGCTTTGGTCAGGGAAGCCAGCCCCAGCATTTT. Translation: CASSFGQGSQPQHF. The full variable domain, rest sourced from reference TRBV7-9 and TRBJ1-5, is DTGVSQNPRHKITKRGQNVTFRCDPISEHNRLYWYRQTLGQGPEFLTYFQNEAQLEKSRLLSDRFSAERPKGSFSTLEIQRTEQGDSAMYLCASSFGQGSQPQHFGDGTRLSIL.

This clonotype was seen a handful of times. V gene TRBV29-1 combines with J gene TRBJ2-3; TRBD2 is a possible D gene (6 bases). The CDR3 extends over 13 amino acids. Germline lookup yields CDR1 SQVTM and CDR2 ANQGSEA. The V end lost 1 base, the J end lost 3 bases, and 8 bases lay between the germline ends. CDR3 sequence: CSVEGLVTDTQYF. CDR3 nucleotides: TGCAGCGTTGAAGGACTAGTGACAGATACGCAGTATTTT.

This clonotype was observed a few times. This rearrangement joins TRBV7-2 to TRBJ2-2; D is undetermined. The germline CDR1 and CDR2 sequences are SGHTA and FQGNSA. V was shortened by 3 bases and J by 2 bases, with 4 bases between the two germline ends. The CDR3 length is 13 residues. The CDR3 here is CASSLLNTGELFF. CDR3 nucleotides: TGTGCCAGCAGCTTGCTCAACACCGGGGAGCTGTTTTTT.

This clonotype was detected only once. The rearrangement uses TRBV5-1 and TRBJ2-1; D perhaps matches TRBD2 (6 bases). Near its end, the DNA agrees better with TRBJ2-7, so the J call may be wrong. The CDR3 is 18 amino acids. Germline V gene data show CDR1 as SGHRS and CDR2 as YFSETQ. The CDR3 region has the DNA TGCGCCAGCAGCTTGGACGCGGGGAGTATTGTCTCCTACAATGAGCAGTACTTC. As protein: CASSLDAGSIVSYNEQYF.

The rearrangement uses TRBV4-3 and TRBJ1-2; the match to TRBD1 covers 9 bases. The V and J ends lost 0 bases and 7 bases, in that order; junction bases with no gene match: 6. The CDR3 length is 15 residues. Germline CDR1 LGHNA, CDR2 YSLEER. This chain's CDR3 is CASSQDRTGVRGYTF. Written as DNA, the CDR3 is TGCGCCAGCAGCCAAGATAGGACAGGGGTTCGTGGCTACACCTTC.